The rows below give T cell receptor beta chains drawn from one sample of a study of beta chain features in type 1 diabetes. Clones were sequenced by immunoSEQ multiplex PCR, and TCRdb holds only the in-frame ones, with some missing. The sample includes about 700,000 clones, around an eighth seen only once; the top ten take 0.02% to 0.025%. Specimen: naive CD4+ T cells from blood. These receptors were collected from a man younger than 30 with type 1 diabetes. The CDR3 runs from the conserved cysteine through the conserved F or W. A D gene is named only where the DNA matches it firmly. A clone size is listed for some rows: how often the clone was seen (once, few, many), or a class if it is expanded.

J gene: TRBJ1-1
D gene: -
clone size: -
V gene: TRBV6-6
CDR3 protein: CASSFPSRATEAFF
CDR3 DNA: TGTGCCAGCAGTTTTCCCAGCAGGGCCACTGAAGCTTTCTTT

J gene: TRBJ2-7
D gene: TRBD2
clone size: few
V gene: TRBV5-4
CDR3 protein: CASSLEGTSAKYF
CDR3 DNA: TGTGCCAGCAGCTTGGAAGGGACTAGCGCCAAGTACTTC

J gene: TRBJ2-5
D gene: -
clone size: few
V gene: TRBV5-4
CDR3 protein: CATHRDGIQETQYF
CDR3 DNA: TGTGCCACCCACCGGGACGGAATCCAAGAGACCCAGTACTTC

J gene: TRBJ1-5
D gene: -
clone size: few
V gene: TRBV4-1
CDR3 protein: CASSQDAGYSNQPQHF
CDR3 DNA: TGCGCCAGCAGCCAAGATGCCGGGTATAGCAATCAGCCCCAGCATTTT

J gene: TRBJ2-3
D gene: -
clone size: few
V gene: TRBV30
CDR3 protein: CAWRKGGPLDTQYF
CDR3 DNA: TGTGCCTGGAGGAAGGGGGGGCCCCTAGATACGCAGTATTTT

J gene: TRBJ1-1
D gene: -
clone size: few
V gene: TRBV6-6
CDR3 protein: CASSYEGMNTEAFF
CDR3 DNA: TGTGCCAGCAGTTACGAGGGGATGAACACTGAAGCTTTCTTT

J gene: TRBJ1-6
D gene: -
clone size: -
V gene: TRBV7-9
CDR3 protein: CASSLGPAGGNSPLHF
CDR3 DNA: TGTGCCAGCAGCTTAGGTCCGGCAGGAGGCAATTCACCCCTCCACTTT

J gene: TRBJ1-5
D gene: TRBD1
clone size: few
V gene: TRBV10-3
CDR3 protein: CAISGGEGANQPQHF
CDR3 DNA: TGTGCCATCAGTGGCGGGGAGGGGGCGAATCAGCCCCAGCATTTT

J gene: TRBJ2-1
D gene: TRBD2
clone size: few
V gene: TRBV4-1
CDR3 protein: CASSQGRGSGVPTYNEQFF
CDR3 DNA: TGCGCCAGCAGCCAAGGACGGGGTAGCGGGGTGCCCACCTACAATGAGCAGTTCTTC

J gene: TRBJ1-1
D gene: -
clone size: few
V gene: TRBV30
CDR3 protein: CAWSVRDLKTFF
CDR3 DNA: TGTGCCTGGAGTGTACGGGATTTGAAGACTTTCTTT

J gene: TRBJ1-4
D gene: -
clone size: few
V gene: TRBV7-9
CDR3 protein: CASSLDFGEKLFF
CDR3 DNA: TGTGCCAGCAGCTTAGATTTCGGGGAAAAACTGTTTTTT

J gene: TRBJ1-5
D gene: TRBD1
clone size: -
V gene: TRBV6-1
CDR3 protein: CASSTGQGGNQPQHF
CDR3 DNA: TGTGCCAGCAGTACCGGACAGGGAGGGAATCAGCCCCAGCATTTT

J gene: TRBJ1-5
D gene: -
clone size: -
V gene: TRBV28
CDR3 protein: CASTLPLQDEQPQHF
CDR3 DNA: TGTGCCAGCACCTTACCCCTACAGGACGAACAGCCCCAGCATTTT

J gene: TRBJ1-1
D gene: -
clone size: -
V gene: TRBV30
CDR3 protein: CAWSKDTEAFF
CDR3 DNA: TGTGCCTGGAGTAAAGACACTGAAGCTTTCTTT

J gene: TRBJ2-2
D gene: TRBD2
clone size: -
V gene: TRBV6-1
CDR3 protein: CASSDPPGSGTGELFF
CDR3 DNA: TGTGCCAGCAGTGACCCCCCGGGTAGCGGGACCGGGGAGCTGTTTTTT

J gene: TRBJ2-3
D gene: TRBD1
clone size: -
V gene: TRBV4-1
CDR3 protein: CASSWDSKLTDTQYF
CDR3 DNA: TGCGCCAGCAGCTGGGACAGCAAACTCACAGATACGCAGTATTTT

J gene: TRBJ1-6
D gene: TRBD1
clone size: -
V gene: TRBV28
CDR3 protein: CASSSSGQGRNSPLHF
CDR3 DNA: TGTGCCAGCAGTTCATCGGGACAGGGACGAAATTCACCCCTCCACTTT

J gene: TRBJ2-2
D gene: -
clone size: -
V gene: TRBV5-6
CDR3 protein: CASSFRPFYTQTGELFF
CDR3 DNA: TGTGCCAGCAGCTTTAGGCCCTTTTATACCCAGACCGGGGAGCTGTTTTTT

J gene: TRBJ1-5
D gene: -
clone size: few
V gene: TRBV30
CDR3 protein: CAWSPDTNQPQHF
CDR3 DNA: TGTGCCTGGAGTCCGGACACCAATCAGCCCCAGCATTTT

J gene: TRBJ1-1
D gene: TRBD1
clone size: -
V gene: TRBV18
CDR3 protein: CASSPKTGDTEAFF
CDR3 DNA: TGTGCCAGCTCACCCAAGACAGGGGACACTGAAGCTTTCTTT

J gene: TRBJ1-1
D gene: -
clone size: few
V gene: TRBV20-1
CDR3 protein: CSARGGSEAFF
CDR3 DNA: TGCAGTGCTAGAGGGGGGAGTGAAGCTTTCTTT

J gene: TRBJ2-1
D gene: TRBD1
clone size: -
V gene: TRBV5-4
CDR3 protein: CASSFDRGSYNEQFF
CDR3 DNA: TGTGCCAGCAGCTTCGACAGGGGGTCCTACAATGAGCAGTTCTTC

J gene: TRBJ2-1
D gene: -
clone size: -
V gene: TRBV9
CDR3 protein: CASSLQTGHLSAEQFF
CDR3 DNA: TGTGCCAGCAGCTTGCAGACAGGTCATTTGTCCGCGGAGCAGTTCTTC

J gene: TRBJ2-2
D gene: -
clone size: few
V gene: TRBV23-1
CDR3 protein: CASSQSRGQGGPGELFF
CDR3 DNA: TGCGCCAGCAGTCAATCGAGGGGTCAGGGAGGTCCCGGGGAGCTGTTTTTT

J gene: TRBJ2-3
D gene: TRBD2
clone size: -
V gene: TRBV18
CDR3 protein: CASSALVSRTSGGTDTQYF
CDR3 DNA: TGTGCCAGCTCAGCCCTTGTCTCGAGGACTAGCGGGGGCACAGATACGCAGTATTTT

J gene: TRBJ2-7
D gene: -
clone size: few
V gene: TRBV9
CDR3 protein: CASSGRPASEQYF
CDR3 DNA: TGTGCCAGCAGCGGCCGACCCGCGAGTGAGCAGTACTTC

J gene: TRBJ1-2
D gene: TRBD1
clone size: few
V gene: TRBV7-2
CDR3 protein: CASSRAGTGEGYTF
CDR3 DNA: TGTGCCAGCAGCCGAGCCGGGACAGGGGAAGGCTACACCTTC

J gene: TRBJ1-1
D gene: -
clone size: few
V gene: TRBV29-1
CDR3 protein: CSVGQSMNTEAFF
CDR3 DNA: TGCAGCGTTGGACAGTCTATGAACACTGAAGCTTTCTTT

J gene: TRBJ1-5
D gene: -
clone size: once
V gene: TRBV2
CDR3 protein: CASSRRGDQPQHF
CDR3 DNA: TGTGCCAGCAGTCGCAGGGGAGATCAGCCCCAGCATTTT

J gene: TRBJ1-1
D gene: -
clone size: -
V gene: TRBV29-1
CDR3 protein: CSVRGSVGTEAFF
CDR3 DNA: TGCAGCGTTAGGGGTTCGGTTGGGACTGAAGCTTTCTTT

J gene: TRBJ2-1
D gene: TRBD2
clone size: few
V gene: TRBV9
CDR3 protein: CASSLQRGSSYNEQFF
CDR3 DNA: TGTGCCAGCAGCCTCCAGCGGGGGAGCTCCTACAATGAGCAGTTCTTC